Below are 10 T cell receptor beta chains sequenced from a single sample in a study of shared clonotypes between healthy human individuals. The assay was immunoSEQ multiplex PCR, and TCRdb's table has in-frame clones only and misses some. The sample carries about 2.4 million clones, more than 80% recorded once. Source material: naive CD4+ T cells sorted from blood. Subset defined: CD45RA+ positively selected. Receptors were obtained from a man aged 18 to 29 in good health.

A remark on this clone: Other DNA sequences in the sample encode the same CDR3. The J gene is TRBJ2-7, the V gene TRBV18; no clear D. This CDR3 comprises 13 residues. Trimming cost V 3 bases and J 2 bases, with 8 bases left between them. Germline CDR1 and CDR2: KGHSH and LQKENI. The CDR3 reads CASSPGSAYEQYF. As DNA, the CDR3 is TGTGCCAGCTCACCGGGAAGTGCCTACGAGCAGTACTTC.

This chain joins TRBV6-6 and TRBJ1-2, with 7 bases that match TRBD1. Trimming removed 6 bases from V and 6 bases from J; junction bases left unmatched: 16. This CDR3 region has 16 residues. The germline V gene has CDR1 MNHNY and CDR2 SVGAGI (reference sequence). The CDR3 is CASSPTGTVGQNGYTF. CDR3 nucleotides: TGTGCCAGCAGCCCGACGGGGACAGTAGGGCAAAATGGCTACACCTTC.

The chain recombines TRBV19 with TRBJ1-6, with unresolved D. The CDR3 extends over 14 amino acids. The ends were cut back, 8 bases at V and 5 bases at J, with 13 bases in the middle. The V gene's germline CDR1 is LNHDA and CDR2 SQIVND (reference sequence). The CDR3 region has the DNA TGTGCCAGTCGTACAAAGGTAGATAATTCACCCCTCCACTTT. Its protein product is CASRTKVDNSPLHF.

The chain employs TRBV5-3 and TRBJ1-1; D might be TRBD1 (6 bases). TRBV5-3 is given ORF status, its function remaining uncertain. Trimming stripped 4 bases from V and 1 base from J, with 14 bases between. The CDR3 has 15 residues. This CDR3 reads CARSPNEGGNTEAFF. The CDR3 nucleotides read TGTGCCAGAAGCCCAAACGAGGGGGGGAACACTGAAGCTTTCTTT.

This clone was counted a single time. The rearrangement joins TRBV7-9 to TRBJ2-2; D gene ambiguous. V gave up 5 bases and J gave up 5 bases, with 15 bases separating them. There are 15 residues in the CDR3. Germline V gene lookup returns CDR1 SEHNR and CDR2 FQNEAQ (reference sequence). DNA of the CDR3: TGTGCCAGCAGCCCAAATAGTAAAGGGACCGGGGAGCTGTTTTTT. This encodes CASSPNSKGTGELFF.

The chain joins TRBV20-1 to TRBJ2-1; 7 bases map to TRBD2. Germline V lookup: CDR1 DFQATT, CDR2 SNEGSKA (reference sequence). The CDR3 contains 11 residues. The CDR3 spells CSTPGRGEQFF. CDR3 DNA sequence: TGCAGCACCCCGGGGAGGGGCGAGCAGTTCTTC.

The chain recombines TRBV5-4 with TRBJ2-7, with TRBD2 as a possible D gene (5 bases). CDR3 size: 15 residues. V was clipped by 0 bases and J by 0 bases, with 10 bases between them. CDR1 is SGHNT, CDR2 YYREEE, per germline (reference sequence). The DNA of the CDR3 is TGTGCCAGCAGCTTGGGGACGGAGGCCTCCTACGAGCAGTACTTC. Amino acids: CASSLGTEASYEQYF.

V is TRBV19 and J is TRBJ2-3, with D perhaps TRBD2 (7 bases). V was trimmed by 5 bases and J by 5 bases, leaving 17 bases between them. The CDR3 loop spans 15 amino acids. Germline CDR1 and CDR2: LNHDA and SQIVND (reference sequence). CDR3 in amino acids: CASSPIGGAGDTQYF. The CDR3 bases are TGTGCCAGTAGTCCCATAGGGGGGGCGGGAGATACGCAGTATTTT.

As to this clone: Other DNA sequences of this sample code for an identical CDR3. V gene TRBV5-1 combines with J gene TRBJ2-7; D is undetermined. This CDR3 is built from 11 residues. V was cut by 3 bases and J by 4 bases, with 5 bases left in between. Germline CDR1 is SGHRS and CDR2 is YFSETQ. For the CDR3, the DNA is TGCGCCAGCAGCTCAGAATACGAGCAGTACTTC. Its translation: CASSSEYEQYF.

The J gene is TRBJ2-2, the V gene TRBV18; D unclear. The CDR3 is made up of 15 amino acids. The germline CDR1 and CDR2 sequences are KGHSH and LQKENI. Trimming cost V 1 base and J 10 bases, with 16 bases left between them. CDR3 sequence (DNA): TGTGCCAGCTCACCACTCTCGGGCCATCAACAGGAGCTGTTTTTT. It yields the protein CASSPLSGHQQELFF.